Shown below are 22 T cell receptor beta chains from a single sample sequenced in a study of T cell responses to AZD1222 COVID-19 vaccine. Produced via immunoSEQ multiplex PCR; TCRdb's table is partial and in-frame only. The profile shows more than 85,000 clones, roughly 86% of them singletons. Sequenced here: peripheral blood, sampled 28 days after the second AZD1222 dose. These receptors all stem from an adult who received the AZD1222 COVID-19 vaccine.

This chain joins TRBV29-1 and TRBJ1-5, with a weak D call TRBD1 (5 bases). Per the germline V gene, CDR1 is SQVTM and CDR2 is ANQGSEA. The length of the CDR3 is 13 residues. The CDR3 spells CSTGGGRNQPQHF. The CDR3 region has the DNA TGCAGTACGGGGGGAGGACGCAATCAGCCCCAGCATTTT.

This chain links TRBV5-1 with TRBJ1-2; D is unresolved. V was cut by 0 bases and J by 8 bases, with 11 bases left in between. The CDR3 extends over 13 amino acids. Germline-derived CDR1 and CDR2 are SGHRS and YFSETQ. CDR3 residues: CASSLAGTQGYTF. The CDR3 nucleotides are TGCGCCAGCAGCTTGGCGGGAACGCAAGGCTACACCTTC.

The CDR3: CASSLGIYNNEQFF. For the CDR3, the DNA is TGTGCCAGCAGTCTGGGGATCTATAACAATGAGCAGTTCTTC. The genes are TRBV27 and TRBJ2-1; D not resolved. Trimming cost V 5 bases and J 5 bases, with 13 bases left between them. Germline CDR1 MNHEY, CDR2 SMNVEV (reference sequence). The CDR3 spans 14 residues.

The V gene is TRBV7-2, the J gene TRBJ1-1; D is unresolved. Germline V gene lookup returns CDR1 SGHTA and CDR2 FQGNSA. Trimming cost V 1 base and J 7 bases, with 13 bases left between them. The CDR3 extends over 14 amino acids. The chain's CDR3 is CASSLGGSRFEAFF. The CDR3 DNA sequence: TGTGCCAGCAGCTTAGGAGGCAGTCGGTTTGAAGCTTTCTTT.

The V call is TRBV27, the J call TRBJ2-7; no definite D call. The CDR3 covers 10 residues. The germline V gene encodes CDR1 MNHEY and CDR2 SMNVEV (reference sequence). V lost 4 bases, J lost 5 bases, and 3 bases lay in between. This CDR3 reads CASSSNEQYF. The CDR3 nucleotides are TGTGCCAGCAGTTCAAACGAGCAGTACTTC.

The genes are TRBV5-5 and TRBJ1-1; a weak D match, TRBD1 (5 bases). Germline loops: CDR1 SGHKS, CDR2 YYEKEE (reference sequence). The ends were cut back, 2 bases at V and 1 base at J, with 6 bases in the middle. The CDR3 sequence is 13 residues long. The CDR3 spells CASSFDRNTEAFF. The CDR3 DNA follows: TGTGCCAGCAGCTTCGACAGGAACACTGAAGCTTTCTTT.

The chain combines TRBV7-9 with TRBJ2-6, with 8 bases aligning to TRBD2. J lost 1 base, V lost 6 bases, and 8 bases had no gene match. The CDR3 is 17 amino acids. Germline loops: CDR1 SEHNR, CDR2 FQNEAQ (reference sequence). The CDR3 sequence is CASSRPGGGSGANVLTF. For the CDR3, the DNA is TGTGCCAGCAGTCGTCCAGGCGGGGGGTCTGGGGCCAACGTCCTGACTTTC.

This sequence joins TRBV12-3 or TRBV12-4 and TRBJ1-2; D remains ambiguous. V was trimmed by 1 base and J by 4 bases, leaving 7 bases between them. The CDR3 spans 13 residues. The CDR3: CASSLVGFYGYTF. The CDR3 DNA is TGTGCCAGCAGTTTAGTGGGGTTCTATGGCTACACCTTC.

The chain carries TRBV9 and TRBJ1-2; 8 nucleotides match TRBD1. Germline CDR1 is SGDLS and CDR2 is YYNGEE. V shed 0 bases, J shed 3 bases, and the junction held 4 bases outside the gene matches. The CDR3 contains 15 residues. Here the CDR3 DNA reads TGTGCCAGCAGCGTAGAGTGGACAGGGCACTATGGCTACACCTTC. Protein sequence: CASSVEWTGHYGYTF.

The chain carries TRBV10-3 and TRBJ2-3; a possible D gene is TRBD2 (6 bases). Trimming shortened V by 2 bases and J by 2 bases, and 14 bases separated the two germline ends. The CDR3 contains 16 residues. CDR1 ENHRY and CDR2 SYGVKD come from the germline V gene. The CDR3 bases are TGTGCCATCAGTGAGGTCTCGGCGGGACCCACAGATACGCAGTATTTT. This translates into CAISEVSAGPTDTQYF.

This chain joins TRBV6-5 and TRBJ1-1, with unresolved D. The CDR3 consists of 14 residues. Germline-derived CDR1 and CDR2 are MNHEY and SVGAGI. V shed 2 bases and J shed 3 bases, with 10 bases lying between them. CDR3 protein: CASSYPDGYTEAFF. CDR3 sequence (DNA): TGTGCCAGCAGTTACCCGGACGGATACACTGAAGCTTTCTTT.

The chain couples TRBV2 to TRBJ2-7, with D possibly being TRBD2 (5 bases). The CDR3 is 13 amino acids. Germline V gene data show CDR1 as SNHLY and CDR2 as FYNNEI. V lost 6 bases and J 5 bases, leaving 14 bases between the germline ends. The DNA for the CDR3 is TGTGCCAGCAGGATGCACCAAGCGGACGAGCAGTACTTC. Encoded protein: CASRMHQADEQYF.

This chain uses TRBV6-4 with TRBJ2-1; 13 nucleotides agree with TRBD2. V was pared by 5 bases and J by 9 bases, with 13 bases of the junction left unmatched. CDR3 length: 17 amino acids. Germline values: CDR1 MRHNA, CDR2 SNTAGT. The CDR3 region is CASSNLPGLAGAVEQFF. CDR3 nucleotide sequence: TGTGCCAGCAGTAACCTCCCCGGACTAGCGGGAGCCGTTGAGCAGTTCTTC.

In DNA form, the CDR3 reads TGTGCCAGCAGCCAAGTACAGGGAGGTCTCCCTAACTATGGCTACACCTTC. It translates to CASSQVQGGLPNYGYTF. The chain employs TRBV4-2 and TRBJ1-2, with a possible D match to TRBD1 (6 bases). Germline assignment: CDR1 LGHNA and CDR2 YNFKEQ. Trimming cost V 1 base and J 0 bases, with 15 bases left between them. The CDR3 runs 17 residues.

This rearrangement joins TRBV27 to TRBJ2-3, with 9 nucleotides matching TRBD2. The CDR3 sequence is 17 residues long. Per the germline V gene, CDR1 is MNHEY and CDR2 is SMNVEV (reference sequence). J gave up 5 bases and V 7 bases, and 16 bases lay outside the gene matches. Here the CDR3 reads CASTPKWVAGVVDTQYF. CDR3 DNA sequence: TGTGCCAGCACCCCTAAGTGGGTAGCGGGAGTCGTAGATACGCAGTATTTT.

This chain connects TRBV5-6 to TRBJ1-6; D is undetermined. CDR3 size: 16 residues. Germline V gene sequence: CDR1 SGHDT, CDR2 YYEEEE. The V end lost 1 base, the J end lost 7 bases, and 15 bases lay between the germline ends. The CDR3 DNA reads TGTGCCAGCAGCTTGACGGTGCTTATGAGGAATTCACCCCTCCACTTT. Encoded protein: CASSLTVLMRNSPLHF.

This clone was seen only once. The chain joins TRBV10-3 to TRBJ2-1; D uncertain. This CDR3 is 15 amino acids long. Trimming pared 0 bases from V and 5 bases from J, leaving 11 bases between. Germline values: CDR1 ENHRY, CDR2 SYGVKD. DNA for the CDR3: TGTGCCATCAGTGAGTCGGAGAGACAACACAATGAGCAGTTCTTC. It codes for CAISESERQHNEQFF.

This sequence joins TRBV6-5 and TRBJ1-2; the match to TRBD1 covers 7 bases. Germline V gene data show CDR1 as MNHEY and CDR2 as SVGAGI. The CDR3 has 15 amino acids. Unmatched junction bases numbered 14, after V lost 11 bases and J lost 2 bases. The CDR3 loop is CAHIIRDSKNYGYTF. CDR3 coding DNA: TGTGCCCATATTATCCGGGACAGCAAAAACTATGGCTACACCTTC.

This clone was counted a single time. This sequence joins TRBV4-2 and TRBJ2-1, with D possibly being TRBD1 or TRBD2 (5 bases each). Per germline, CDR1 LGHNA and CDR2 YNFKEQ. The CDR3 totals 16 residues. V was clipped by 0 bases and J by 4 bases, with 13 bases between them. DNA for the CDR3: TGTGCCAGCAGCCAAGATCACGGGACCCTATACAATGAGCAGTTCTTC. Protein product: CASSQDHGTLYNEQFF.

This clone occurred a few times. V gene TRBV19 combines with J gene TRBJ2-7; 9 nucleotides align to TRBD2. The CDR3 covers 14 residues. The germline V gene encodes CDR1 LNHDA and CDR2 SQIVND (reference sequence). V lost 5 bases, J lost 1 base, and 3 bases stayed unmatched. The CDR3 DNA sequence: TGTGCCAGTAGTGCGGGAGGGGGATCCTACGAGCAGTACTTC. Its translation is CASSAGGGSYEQYF. Filled out from reference TRBV19 and TRBJ2-7, the complete variable domain reads DGGITQSPKYLFRKEGQNVTLSCEQNLNHDAMYWYRQDPGQGLRLIYYSQIVNDFQKGDIAEGYSVSREKKESFPLTVTSAQKNPTAFYLCASSAGGGSYEQYFGPGTRLTVT.

The chain is built from TRBV19 and TRBJ1-1; no clear D gene. CDR3 length equals 13 residues. V was cut by 10 bases and J by 7 bases, with 19 bases left in between. Germline values: CDR1 LNHDA, CDR2 SQIVND (reference sequence). The CDR3 coding sequence is TGTGCCACTCGAAACGGAGGAGGGAGTGAAGCTTTCTTT. Protein product: CATRNGGGSEAFF.

The gene calls are TRBV28 and TRBJ2-5; a possible D gene is TRBD2 (5 bases). V gave up 6 bases and J gave up 11 bases, with 16 bases separating them. Germline lookup yields CDR1 MDHEN and CDR2 SYDVKM. The CDR3 extends over 12 amino acids. As DNA, the CDR3 is TGTGCCAGCAGCTCAATACTAGTAACTCAGTACTTC. Amino acids: CASSSILVTQYF.